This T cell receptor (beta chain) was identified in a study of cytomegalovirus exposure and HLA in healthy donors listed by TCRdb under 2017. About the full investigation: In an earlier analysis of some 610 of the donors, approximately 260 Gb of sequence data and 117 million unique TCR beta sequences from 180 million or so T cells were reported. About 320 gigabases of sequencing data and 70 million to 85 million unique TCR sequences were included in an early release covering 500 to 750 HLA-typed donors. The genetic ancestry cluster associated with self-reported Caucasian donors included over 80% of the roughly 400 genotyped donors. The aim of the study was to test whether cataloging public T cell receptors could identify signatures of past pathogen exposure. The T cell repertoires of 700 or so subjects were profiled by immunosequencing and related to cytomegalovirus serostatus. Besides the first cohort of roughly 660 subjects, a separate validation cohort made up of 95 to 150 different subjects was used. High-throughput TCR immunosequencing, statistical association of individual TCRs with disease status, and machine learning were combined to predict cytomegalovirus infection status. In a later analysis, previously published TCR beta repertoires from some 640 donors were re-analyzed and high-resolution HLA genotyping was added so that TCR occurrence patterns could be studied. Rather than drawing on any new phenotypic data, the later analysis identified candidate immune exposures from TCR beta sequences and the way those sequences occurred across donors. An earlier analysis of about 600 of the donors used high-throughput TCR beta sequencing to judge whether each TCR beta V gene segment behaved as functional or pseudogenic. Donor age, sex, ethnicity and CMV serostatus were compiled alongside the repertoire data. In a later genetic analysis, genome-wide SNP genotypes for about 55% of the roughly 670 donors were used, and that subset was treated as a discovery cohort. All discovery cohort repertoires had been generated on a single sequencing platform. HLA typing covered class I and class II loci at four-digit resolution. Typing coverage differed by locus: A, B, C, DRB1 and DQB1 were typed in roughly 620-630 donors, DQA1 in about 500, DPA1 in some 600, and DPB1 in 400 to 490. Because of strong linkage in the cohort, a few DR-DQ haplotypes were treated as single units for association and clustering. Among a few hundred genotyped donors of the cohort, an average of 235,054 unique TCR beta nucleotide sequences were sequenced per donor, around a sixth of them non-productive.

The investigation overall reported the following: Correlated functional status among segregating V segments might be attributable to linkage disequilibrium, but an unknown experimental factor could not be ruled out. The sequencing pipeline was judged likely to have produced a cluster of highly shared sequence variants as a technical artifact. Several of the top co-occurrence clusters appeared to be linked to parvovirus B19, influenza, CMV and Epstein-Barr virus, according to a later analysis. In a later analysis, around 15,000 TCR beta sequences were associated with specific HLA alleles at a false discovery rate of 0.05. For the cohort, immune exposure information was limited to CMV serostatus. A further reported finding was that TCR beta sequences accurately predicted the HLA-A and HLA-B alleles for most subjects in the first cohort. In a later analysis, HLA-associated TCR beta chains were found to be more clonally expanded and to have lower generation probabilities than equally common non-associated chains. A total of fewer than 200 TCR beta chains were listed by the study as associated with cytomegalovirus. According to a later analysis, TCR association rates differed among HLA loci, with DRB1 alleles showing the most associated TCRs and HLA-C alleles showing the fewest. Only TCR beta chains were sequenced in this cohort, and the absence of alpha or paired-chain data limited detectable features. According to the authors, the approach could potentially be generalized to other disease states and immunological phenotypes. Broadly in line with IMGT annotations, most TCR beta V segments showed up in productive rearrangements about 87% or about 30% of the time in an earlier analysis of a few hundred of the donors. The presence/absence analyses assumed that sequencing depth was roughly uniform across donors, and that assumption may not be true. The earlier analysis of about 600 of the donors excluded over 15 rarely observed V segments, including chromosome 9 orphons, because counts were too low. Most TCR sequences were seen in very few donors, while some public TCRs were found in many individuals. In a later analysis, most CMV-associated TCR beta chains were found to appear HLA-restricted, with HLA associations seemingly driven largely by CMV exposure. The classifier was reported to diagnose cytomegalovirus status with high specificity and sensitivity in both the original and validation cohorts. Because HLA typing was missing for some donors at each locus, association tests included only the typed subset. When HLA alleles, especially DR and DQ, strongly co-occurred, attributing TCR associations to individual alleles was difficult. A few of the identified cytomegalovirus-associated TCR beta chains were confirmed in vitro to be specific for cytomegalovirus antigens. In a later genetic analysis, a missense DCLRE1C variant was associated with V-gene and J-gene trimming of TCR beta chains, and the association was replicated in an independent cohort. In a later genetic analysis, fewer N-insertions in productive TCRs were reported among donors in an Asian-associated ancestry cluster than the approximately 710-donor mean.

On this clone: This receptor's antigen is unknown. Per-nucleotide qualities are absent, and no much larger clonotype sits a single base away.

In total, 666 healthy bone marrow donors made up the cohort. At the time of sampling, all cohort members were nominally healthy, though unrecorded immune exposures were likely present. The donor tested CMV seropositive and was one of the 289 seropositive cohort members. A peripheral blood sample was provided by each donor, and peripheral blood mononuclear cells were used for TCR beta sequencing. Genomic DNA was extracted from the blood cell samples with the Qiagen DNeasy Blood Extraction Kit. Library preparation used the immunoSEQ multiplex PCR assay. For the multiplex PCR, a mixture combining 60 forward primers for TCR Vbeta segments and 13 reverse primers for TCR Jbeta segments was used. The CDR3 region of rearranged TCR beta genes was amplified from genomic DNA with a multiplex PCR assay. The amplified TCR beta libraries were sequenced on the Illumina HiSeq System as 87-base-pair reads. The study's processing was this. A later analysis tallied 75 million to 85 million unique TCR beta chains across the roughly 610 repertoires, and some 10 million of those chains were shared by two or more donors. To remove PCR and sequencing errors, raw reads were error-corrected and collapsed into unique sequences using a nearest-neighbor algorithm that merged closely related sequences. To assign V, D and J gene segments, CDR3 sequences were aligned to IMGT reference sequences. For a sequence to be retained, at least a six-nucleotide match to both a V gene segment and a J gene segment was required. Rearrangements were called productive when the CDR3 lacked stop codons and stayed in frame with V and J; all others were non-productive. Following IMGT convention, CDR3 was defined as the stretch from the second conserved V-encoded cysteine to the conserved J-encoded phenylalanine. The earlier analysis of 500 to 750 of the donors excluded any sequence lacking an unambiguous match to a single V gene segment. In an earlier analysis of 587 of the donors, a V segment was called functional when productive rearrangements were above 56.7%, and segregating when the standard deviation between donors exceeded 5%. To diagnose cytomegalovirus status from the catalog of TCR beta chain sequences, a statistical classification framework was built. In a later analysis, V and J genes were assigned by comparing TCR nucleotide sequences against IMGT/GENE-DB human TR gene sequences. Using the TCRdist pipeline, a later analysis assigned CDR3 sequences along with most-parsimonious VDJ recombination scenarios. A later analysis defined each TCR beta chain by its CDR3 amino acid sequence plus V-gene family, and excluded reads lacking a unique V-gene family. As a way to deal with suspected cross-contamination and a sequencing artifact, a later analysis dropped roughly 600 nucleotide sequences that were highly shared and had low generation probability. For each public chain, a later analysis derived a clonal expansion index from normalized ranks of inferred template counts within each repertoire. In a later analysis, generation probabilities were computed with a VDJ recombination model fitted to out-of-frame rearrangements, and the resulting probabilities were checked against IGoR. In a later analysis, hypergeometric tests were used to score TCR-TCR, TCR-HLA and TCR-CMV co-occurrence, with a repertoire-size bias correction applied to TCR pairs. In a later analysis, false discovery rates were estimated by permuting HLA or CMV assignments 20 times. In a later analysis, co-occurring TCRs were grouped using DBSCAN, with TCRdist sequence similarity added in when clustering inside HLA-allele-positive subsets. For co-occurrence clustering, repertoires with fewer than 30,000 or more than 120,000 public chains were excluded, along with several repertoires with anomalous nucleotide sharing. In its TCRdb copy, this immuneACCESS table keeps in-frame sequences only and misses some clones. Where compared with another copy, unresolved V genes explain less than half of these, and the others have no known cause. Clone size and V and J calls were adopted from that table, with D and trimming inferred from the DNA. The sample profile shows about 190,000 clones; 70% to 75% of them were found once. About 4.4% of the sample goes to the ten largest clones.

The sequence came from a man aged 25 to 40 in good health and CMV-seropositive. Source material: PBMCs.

The encoded CDR3 is CASSALQGARSEQYF. In nucleotides, the sequence is TGTGCCAGTAGTGCTCTACAGGGGGCGCGCTCCGAGCAGTACTTC. Rearrangement joined TRBV19 to TRBJ2-7; TRBD1 lines up with 9 middle nucleotides. The germline V gene (reference sequence) specifies LNHDA as CDR1 and SQIVND as CDR2. The CDR3 starts with the cysteine, ends with the phenylalanine, and has 15 residues. The sequence is cut down to CDR3 DNA, 45 bases in frame from base 1. Trimming takes 5 bases off V and 6 bases off J; junction bases not matched to a gene: 11.